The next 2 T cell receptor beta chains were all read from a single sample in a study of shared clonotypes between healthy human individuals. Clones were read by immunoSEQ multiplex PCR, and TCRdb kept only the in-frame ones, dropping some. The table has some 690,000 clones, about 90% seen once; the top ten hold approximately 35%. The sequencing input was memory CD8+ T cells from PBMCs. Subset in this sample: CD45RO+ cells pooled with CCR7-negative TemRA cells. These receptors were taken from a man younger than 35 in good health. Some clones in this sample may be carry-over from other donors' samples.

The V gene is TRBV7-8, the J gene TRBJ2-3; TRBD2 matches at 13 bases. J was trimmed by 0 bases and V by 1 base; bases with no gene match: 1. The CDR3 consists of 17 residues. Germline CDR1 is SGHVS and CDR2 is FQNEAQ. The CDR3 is CASSLVLAGGSTDTQYF. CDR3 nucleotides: TGTGCCAGCAGCTTAGTACTAGCGGGAGGGAGCACAGATACGCAGTATTTT.

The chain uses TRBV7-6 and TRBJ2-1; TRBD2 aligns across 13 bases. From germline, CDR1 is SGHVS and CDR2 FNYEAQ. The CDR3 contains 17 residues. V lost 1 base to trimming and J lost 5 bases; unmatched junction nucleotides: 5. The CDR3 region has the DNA TGTGCCAGCAGCTTAGGACTAGCGGGAGGTCTCGACAATGAGCAGTTCTTC. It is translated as CASSLGLAGGLDNEQFF. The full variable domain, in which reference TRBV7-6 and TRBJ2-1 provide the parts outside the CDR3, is GAGVSQSPRYKVTKRGQDVALRCDPISGHVSLYWYRQALGQGPEFLTYFNYEAQQDKSGLPNDRFSAERPEGSISTLTIQRTEQRDSAMYRCASSLGLAGGLDNEQFFGPGTRLTVL.